The next 8 T cell receptor beta chains were all read from a single sample in a study of blood T cell repertoires in COVID-19. Assay used: immunoSEQ multiplex PCR; TCRdb lists only in-frame clones, some missing. In the table there are over 120,000 clones, around 86% of which are singletons. Material for sequencing was PBMCs or T cells enriched from blood (not recorded which). Receptor source: a man in his fifties or sixties who had recovered from COVID-19.

V is TRBV30 and J is TRBJ2-3; D possibly corresponds to TRBD2 (5 bases). CDR3 length: 11 amino acids. V was trimmed by 1 base and J by 6 bases, leaving 5 bases between them. CDR1 and CDR2 from the germline V gene are GTSNPN and SVGIG (reference sequence). The CDR3 is CAWSGGDTQYF. CDR3 bases: TGTGCCTGGAGTGGCGGGGATACGCAGTATTTT.

This clone was counted once. CDR3: CASSENMRGYTF. As DNA, the CDR3 is TGTGCCAGCAGTGAAAATATGCGTGGCTACACCTTC. The chain is built from TRBV6-1 and TRBJ1-2; D gene ambiguous. Trimming cost V 2 bases and J 7 bases, with 8 bases left between them. This CDR3 is built from 12 residues. Germline lookup yields CDR1 MNHNS and CDR2 SASEGT.

The J gene is TRBJ1-2, the V gene TRBV6-5, with a possible D match to TRBD1 (5 bases). Germline CDR1 MNHEY, CDR2 SVGAGI. V dropped 6 bases and J dropped 6 bases, with 14 bases sitting between them. This CDR3 is built from 13 residues. The CDR3 region has the DNA TGTGCCAGCAGCCTACGACAGTCGGATGGCTACACCTTC. It translates to CASSLRQSDGYTF.

The genes are TRBV9 and TRBJ2-7, with 9 nucleotides matching TRBD2. The CDR3 is 16 residues long. J gave up 2 bases and V 4 bases, and 10 bases lay outside the gene matches. Germline V gives CDR1 SGDLS, CDR2 YYNGEE. CDR3 nucleotides: TGTGCCAGCAGCCCCCATGCGGGGGGGGACCCCTACGAGCAGTACTTC. This translates into CASSPHAGGDPYEQYF.

V usage is TRBV15 and J usage is TRBJ2-7, with TRBD2 matching 7 bases. The CDR3 extends over 15 amino acids. Germline V gene data show CDR1 as LNHNV and CDR2 as YYDKDF (reference sequence). V dropped 3 bases and J dropped 2; count of bases not matched to a gene: 7. CDR3 sequence: CATSSGLAGAYEQYF. The CDR3 DNA is TGTGCCACCAGCAGTGGTCTCGCGGGAGCCTACGAGCAGTACTTC.

As to this clone: In the same sample, other DNA sequences code for this CDR3. This chain joins TRBV5-1 and TRBJ1-4; 8 bases align to TRBD1. After removal of 3 bases from V and 8 bases from J, the junction contained 6 bases not matched to a gene. The germline CDR1 and CDR2 sequences are SGHRS and YFSETQ. CDR3 length equals 14 residues. The CDR3 spells CASSSGQGGEKLFF. The CDR3 DNA sequence: TGCGCCAGCAGCTCAGGACAGGGTGGGGAAAAACTGTTTTTT.

The J gene is TRBJ1-3, the V gene TRBV5-1, with 7 positions matching TRBD1. The trim removed 0 bases at V and 0 bases at J, leaving 3 bases unmatched. The germline V gene encodes CDR1 SGHRS and CDR2 YFSETQ. The CDR3 extends over 16 amino acids. DNA for the CDR3: TGCGCCAGCAGCTTGGGAGGGACAGACTCTGGAAACACCATATATTTT. Protein sequence: CASSLGGTDSGNTIYF.

This chain uses TRBV7-8 with TRBJ2-1; D is possibly TRBD1 (6 bases). Trimming stripped 5 bases from V and 0 bases from J, with 14 bases between. The germline V gene has CDR1 SGHVS and CDR2 FQNEAQ. This CDR3 comprises 16 residues. The DNA for the CDR3 is TGTGCCAGCAGCACCCGCAGGGGTAGCTCCTACAATGAGCAGTTCTTC. It yields the protein CASSTRRGSSYNEQFF.